Sequencing of this T cell receptor beta chain was carried out in a study of T-cell reconstitution after alpha-beta-depleted transplantation in children. This clonotype has more than one count but fewer than ten. Antigen specificity is unknown. Germline V gene data show CDR1 as SGHTA and CDR2 as FQGNSA. The CDR3 spans 15 residues. V lost 5 bases, J lost 6 bases, and 16 bases lay in between. A TCRbeta library incorporating unique molecular identifiers was prepared. TCRdb used MiXCR to reprocess the PCR reads, holding one entry per CDR3 protein. The sample records fewer than 500,000 distinct CDR3 sequences, over 40% being singletons. Findings of the study overall: Several hundred rapidly expanded clones from non-depleted graft cells reportedly supplied alpha-beta T cells about two months post-transplant. Newly made T cells mostly supplied T-cell counts and diversity one year after transplant. The high TCRbeta diversity at day 60 in some patients came from surviving recipient T cells and thymic progenitors.

The gene calls are TRBV7-2 and TRBJ2-2; either TRBD1 or TRBD2 may supply D (5 bases each). The TCR was taken from a girl aged 2 to 9 with aplastic anemia, due to receive a stem cell transplant. Specimen: PBMCs, collected before TCRalphabeta/CD19-depleted stem cell transplant. The CDR3: CASSGTGTVAGELFF. The CDR3 nucleotides read TGTGCCAGCAGCGGCACCGGGACGGTTGCCGGGGAGCTGTTTTTT.